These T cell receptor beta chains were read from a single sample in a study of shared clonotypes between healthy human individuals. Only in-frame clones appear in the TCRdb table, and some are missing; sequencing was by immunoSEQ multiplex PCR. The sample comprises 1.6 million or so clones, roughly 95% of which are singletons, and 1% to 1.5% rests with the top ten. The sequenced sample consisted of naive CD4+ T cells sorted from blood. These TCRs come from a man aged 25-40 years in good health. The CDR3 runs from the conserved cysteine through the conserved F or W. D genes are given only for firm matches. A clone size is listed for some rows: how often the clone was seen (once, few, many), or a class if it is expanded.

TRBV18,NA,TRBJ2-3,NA,CASSPIGGSTDTQYF,TGTGCCAGCTCACCCATTGGTGGAAGCACAGATACGCAGTATTTT
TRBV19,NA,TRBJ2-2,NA,CASSTTNTGELFF,TGTGCCAGTAGTACGACGAACACCGGGGAGCTGTTTTTT
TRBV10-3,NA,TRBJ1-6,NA,CAISEGVNSPLHF,TGTGCCATCAGTGAGGGGGTAAATTCACCCCTCCACTTT
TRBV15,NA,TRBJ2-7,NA,CATSVGSASYEQYF,TGTGCCACCAGTGTGGGGAGTGCCTCCTACGAGCAGTACTTC
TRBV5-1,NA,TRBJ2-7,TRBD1,CASSLVRAQGLPYEQYF,TGCGCCAGCAGCTTGGTAAGGGCACAGGGGCTTCCCTACGAGCAGTACTTC
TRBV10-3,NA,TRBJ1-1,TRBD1,CAISQRQGDMNTEAFF,TGTGCCATCAGCCAGAGACAGGGCGACATGAACACTGAAGCTTTCTTT
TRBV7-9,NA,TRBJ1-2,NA,CASSNGRESNYGYTF,TGTGCCAGCAGCAACGGCAGGGAGTCTAACTATGGCTACACCTTC
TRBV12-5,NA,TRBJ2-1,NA,CASGRGRDPSYNEQFF,TGTGCTAGTGGTCGGGGCCGGGACCCCTCCTACAATGAGCAGTTCTTC
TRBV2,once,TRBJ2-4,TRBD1,CASSADRGEDIQYF,TGTGCCAGCAGCGCCGACAGGGGGGAGGACATTCAGTACTTC
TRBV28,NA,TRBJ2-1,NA,CASSLPDYRSGNEQFF,TGTGCCAGCAGTTTACCGGACTACAGGTCAGGGAATGAGCAGTTCTTC
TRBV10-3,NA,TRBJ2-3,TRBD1,CAISGSHRGRTDTQYF,TGTGCCATCAGTGGCTCCCACAGGGGGAGGACAGATACGCAGTATTTT
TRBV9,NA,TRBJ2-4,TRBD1,CASSARTGEGKNIQYF,TGTGCCAGCAGCGCTCGGACAGGAGAGGGCAAAAACATTCAGTACTTC
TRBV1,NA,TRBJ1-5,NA,CTSSQDGGTGHQPQHF,TGCACCAGCAGCCAAGATGGCGGGACAGGGCATCAGCCCCAGCATTTT
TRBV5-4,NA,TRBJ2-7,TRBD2,CASSLGRTSAYEQYF,TGTGCCAGCAGCTTGGGGAGGACTAGCGCCTACGAGCAGTACTTC
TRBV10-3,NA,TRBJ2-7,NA,CATGALNEESEQYF,TGTGCCACCGGGGCACTAAACGAGGAATCCGAGCAGTACTTC
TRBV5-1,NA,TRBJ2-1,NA,CASSFRVDATGTEQFF,TGCGCCAGCAGCTTTAGGGTTGACGCAACAGGCACGGAGCAGTTCTTC
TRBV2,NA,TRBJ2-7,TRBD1,CATQNRGSYEQYF,TGTGCCACACAAAACAGGGGCTCCTACGAGCAGTACTTC
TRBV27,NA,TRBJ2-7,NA,CASSFTANPSYEQYF,TGTGCCAGCAGTTTCACCGCCAACCCCTCCTACGAGCAGTACTTC
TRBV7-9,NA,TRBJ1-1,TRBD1,CASRTDRVNTEAFF,TGTGCCAGCAGGACGGACAGGGTGAACACTGAAGCTTTCTTT
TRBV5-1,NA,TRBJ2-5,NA,CASSLNEGGRETQYF,TGCGCCAGCAGCCTCAATGAGGGTGGGAGAGAGACCCAGTACTTC
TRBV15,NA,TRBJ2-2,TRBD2,CATRLAGSSGELFF,TGTGCCACCCGACTAGCGGGTTCATCCGGGGAGCTGTTTTTT
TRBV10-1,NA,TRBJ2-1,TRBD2,CASSESGRVTYNEQFF,TGCGCCAGCAGTGAAAGCGGGAGGGTGACCTACAATGAGCAGTTCTTC
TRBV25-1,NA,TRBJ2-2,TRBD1,CASTPIGTGDTGELFF,TGTGCCAGCACCCCAATTGGGACAGGGGACACCGGGGAGCTGTTTTTT
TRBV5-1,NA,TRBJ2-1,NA,CASSYVLTGQQFF,TGCGCCAGCAGCTACGTCCTGACAGGTCAGCAGTTCTTC
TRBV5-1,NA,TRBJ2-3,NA,CASSPLGTGDTQYF,TGCGCCAGCAGCCCCTTGGGGACCGGGGATACGCAGTATTTT
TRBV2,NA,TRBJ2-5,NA,CASSEGARETQYF,TGTGCCAGCAGTGAAGGGGCTCGGGAGACCCAGTACTTC
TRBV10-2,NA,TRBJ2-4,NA,CASSPGWMAKNIQYF,TGCGCCAGCAGTCCAGGGTGGATGGCCAAAAACATTCAGTACTTC
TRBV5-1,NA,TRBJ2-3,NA,CASSSGRHDTDTQYF,TGCGCCAGCAGCTCCGGACGGCATGACACAGATACGCAGTATTTT
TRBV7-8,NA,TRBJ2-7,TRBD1,CASSLKRFQGAGYEQYF,TGTGCCAGCAGCTTAAAGAGGTTCCAGGGGGCTGGCTACGAGCAGTACTTC
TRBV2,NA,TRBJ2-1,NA,CASSDMDEQFF,TGTGCCAGCAGTGATATGGATGAGCAGTTCTTC
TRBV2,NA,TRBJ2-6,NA,CASSVQPSGANVLTF,TGTGCCAGCAGTGTTCAGCCCTCTGGGGCCAACGTCCTGACTTTC
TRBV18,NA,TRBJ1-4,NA,CVSSKNPVSGATNEKLFF,TGTGTCAGCTCAAAAAACCCCGTGTCCGGGGCAACTAATGAAAAACTGTTTTTT
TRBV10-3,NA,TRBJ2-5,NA,CAIKGSPFGSQETQYF,TGTGCCATCAAGGGCTCCCCCTTCGGGTCCCAAGAGACCCAGTACTTC